These 8 T cell receptor beta chains came from one sample sequenced in a study of cytomegalovirus exposure and HLA in healthy donors. The PCR had 60 Vbeta and 13 Jbeta primers. Sequencing was performed with immunoSEQ multiplex PCR; in TCRdb, only in-frame clones are kept and a portion is missing. The top ten hold 7.8% of the sample, which has 150,000 to 200,000 clones, roughly 13% seen once. The specimen was PBMCs. Every receptor here comes from a man in his fifties in good health and CMV-seropositive.

The V gene is TRBV21-1, the J gene TRBJ2-7; the table's D call, TRBD1, was not checked against the DNA. TRBV21-1 is tagged as a pseudogene. The CDR3 has 15 amino acids. The CDR3 DNA reads TGTGCCAGCAGTCTGGTGAGGACAGGGTCGGAGGAGCAGTACGTC. Protein: CASSLVRTGSEEQYV.

The chain uses TRBV6-5 and TRBJ1-1; D gene ambiguous. V lost 4 bases, J lost 0 bases, and 15 bases lay in between. This CDR3 has 16 amino acids. Germline assignment: CDR1 MNHEY and CDR2 SVGAGI. CDR3 sequence reads: CASSSHYILLNTEAFF. As DNA, the CDR3 is TGTGCCAGCAGTTCACATTATATCCTTTTGAACACTGAAGCTTTCTTT.

This clone showed up just a few times. The V call is TRBV29-1, the J call TRBJ1-1; D is unclear. In germline, CDR1 is SQVTM, CDR2 ANQGSEA. There are 12 residues in the CDR3. Trimming left V 0 bases short and J 5 bases short, with 7 bases between. CDR3 DNA: TGCAGCGTTGAAGATTACTATACTGAAGCTTTCTTT. It encodes CSVEDYYTEAFF.

The rearrangement links TRBV9 to TRBJ2-3; 12 bases are a match to TRBD2. CDR3 length: 17 residues. Germline-derived CDR1 and CDR2 are SGDLS and YYNGEE. Losses at the gene ends were 4 bases for V and 5 bases for J; bases not matched to a gene: 11. The CDR3 loop is CASSPRLAGENKDTQYF. The CDR3 DNA follows: TGTGCCAGCAGCCCGCGACTAGCGGGAGAGAATAAAGATACGCAGTATTTT.

This clone showed up just a few times. The J gene is TRBJ2-3, the V gene TRBV6-5, with 12 bases aligning to TRBD1. Germline V gene data show CDR1 as MNHEY and CDR2 as SVGAGI. The CDR3 is made up of 16 amino acids. The J segment lost 6 bases and the V segment lost 2 bases, leaving 6 bases of the junction unmatched. The CDR3 spells CASSYGTGGAYDTQYF. CDR3 bases: TGTGCCAGCAGTTACGGGACAGGGGGCGCGTACGATACGCAGTATTTT.

A note on this clone: Other DNA sequences in this sample translate to the same CDR3. The rearrangement links TRBV27 to TRBJ1-5; D gene ambiguous. In germline, CDR1 is MNHEY, CDR2 SMNVEV (reference sequence). The germline V and J ends were trimmed by 6 bases and 4 bases, with 7 bases remaining between them. This CDR3 comprises 12 residues. The CDR3 DNA reads TGTGCCAGCAGAAGAGGGAATCAGCCCCAGCATTTT. Its protein is CASRRGNQPQHF.

This clone was counted a few times. V usage is TRBV10-3 and J usage is TRBJ1-6, with D perhaps TRBD1 (5 bases). This CDR3 is 13 amino acids long. Germline CDR1 reads ENHRY; CDR2 reads SYGVKD. The germline V and J ends were trimmed by 6 bases and 6 bases, with 9 bases remaining between them. DNA for the CDR3: TGTGCCATCAGCAGAGACAGTAATTCACCCCTCCACTTT. Translating it yields CAISRDSNSPLHF.

In its sample, this clone was seen a few times. The chain joins TRBV9 to TRBJ2-3; a weak D match, TRBD1 (6 bases). Trimming cost V 4 bases and J 2 bases, with 14 bases left between them. The CDR3 length is 15 residues. Germline CDR1 SGDLS, CDR2 YYNGEE. The CDR3 region has the DNA TGTGCCAGCAGCACCCGGACAGACAACACAGATACGCAGTATTTT. Translation: CASSTRTDNTDTQYF.